The 9 T cell receptor beta chains below were found in one sample sequenced in a study of regulatory T cells in long-lasting Graves disease. CDR3 regions were amplified by Arm-PCR using iRepertoire HTBI primers to build TCR beta libraries. TCRdb reprocessed the multiplex PCR reads via MiXCR and lists one record per CDR3 protein. The table shows roughly 430,000 distinct CDR3 sequences, with about a sixth occurring only once. Time point defined: newly diagnosed GD, antithyroid drugs for less than 3 months. Following extraction of RNA from PBMCs, that RNA was used to make the TCR library. The sample was also linked to a second study, of T cells in Graves' hyperthyroidism and ophthalmopathy.

This specimen was peripheral blood mononuclear cells (PBMCs), taken at new diagnosis, from a patient treated with antithyroid drugs. Receptor source: a woman aged 25-40 years with Graves disease.

This chain links TRBV29-1 with TRBJ1-1; a possible D gene is TRBD1 (6 bases). CDR1 and CDR2 (germline): SQVTM, ANQGSEA. Trimming removed 5 bases from V and 0 bases from J, with 7 bases in between. The CDR3 covers 12 residues. This CDR3 is CSVQGMNTEAFF. Here the CDR3 DNA reads TGCAGCGTTCAGGGGATGAACACTGAAGCTTTCTTT.

This clonotype appeared many times. The V and J genes are TRBV28 and TRBJ1-2; D is undetermined. Trimming removed 5 bases at V and 5 bases at J, with 18 bases between. CDR3 length: 15 amino acids. From germline, CDR1 is MDHEN and CDR2 SYDVKM. CDR3 DNA: TGTGCCAGCAGTCCCGGAGGGAGTGAAGGATATGGCTACACCTTC. It encodes CASSPGGSEGYGYTF.

The chain joins TRBV6-4 to TRBJ2-1, with 14 bases matching TRBD2. Trimming at V came to 10 bases and at J to 5 bases, leaving 1 base not matched to a gene. Per the germline V gene, CDR1 is MRHNA and CDR2 is SNTAGT. CDR3 size: 13 residues. The CDR3 sequence: CAKTSGRDNEQFF. The CDR3 nucleotides are TGTGCCAAGACTAGCGGGAGGGACAATGAGCAGTTCTTC.

This clonotype turned up a few times. This chain uses TRBV9 with TRBJ2-2; 8 bases line up with TRBD2. The CDR3 extends over 16 amino acids. V trimming: 5 bases; J trimming: 7 bases; junction bases outside the gene matches: 13. Germline CDR1 SGDLS, CDR2 YYNGEE. As DNA, the CDR3 is TGTGCCAGCAGTGACCTCCGGGAGGGCCTGGGCGGGGAGCTGTTTTTT. This sequence encodes CASSDLREGLGGELFF.

In this sample, this clonotype turned up many times. The chain combines TRBV11-2 with TRBJ1-1; tentative D call: TRBD1 (5 bases). Germline V CDR1 and CDR2: SGHAT, FQNNGV. Trimming took off 5 bases at V and 0 bases at J, with 13 bases between the two ends. This CDR3 region has 15 residues. The CDR3: CASSLAGPMNTEAFF. The CDR3 DNA is TGTGCCAGCAGCCTCGCGGGACCCATGAACACTGAAGCTTTCTTT.

In this sample, this clonotype turned up many times. The chain carries TRBV2 and TRBJ1-5; 8 bases line up with TRBD1. Germline V gives CDR1 SNHLY, CDR2 FYNNEI. The CDR3 loop spans 15 amino acids. V shed 8 bases and J 5 bases; nucleotides not matched to a gene: 11. The chain's CDR3 is CASAQGASRDQPQHF. Here the CDR3 DNA reads TGTGCCAGCGCCCAGGGGGCATCGAGAGATCAGCCCCAGCATTTT.

The chain joins TRBV29-1 to TRBJ2-2; tentative D call: TRBD1 (5 bases). The CDR3 totals 14 residues. Germline V gene data show CDR1 as SQVTM and CDR2 as ANQGSEA. Deletions cut 2 bases from V and 3 bases from J, with 10 bases between. CDR3 in amino acids: CSVETTVYTGELFF. CDR3 DNA sequence: TGCAGCGTTGAAACGACAGTTTACACCGGGGAGCTGTTTTTT.

The count of this clonotype is one. Since a far larger clone is one base different, this is likely a read error. The chain employs TRBV12-3 or TRBV12-4 and TRBJ2-7; 8 bases line up with TRBD2. V shed 3 bases, J shed 6 bases, and the junction held 7 bases outside the gene matches. This CDR3 region has 14 residues. The CDR3 coding sequence is TGTGCCAGCAGTTTTAACGGGAGGGCCTGCGAGCAGTACTTC. This encodes CASSFNGRACEQYF.

This clonotype came up many times. V gene TRBV7-2 combines with J gene TRBJ1-5, with D uncertain. The CDR3 contains 14 residues. CDR1 and CDR2 (germline): SGHTA, FQGNSA. V was cut by 2 bases and J by 3 bases, with 8 bases left in between. Here the CDR3 reads CASSLSRNNQPQHF. Written as DNA, the CDR3 is TGTGCCAGCAGCTTATCACGGAACAATCAGCCCCAGCATTTT.